A selection of T cell receptor beta chains follows, all from one sample in a study of blood T cell repertoires in COVID-19. Data came from immunoSEQ multiplex PCR; TCRdb stores just in-frame clones and leaves some out. The sample holds 80,000 or so clones; roughly 80% are singletons and the top ten take over 9.5%. Material for sequencing was peripheral blood. The source of these receptors is a man older than 75 with acute or convalescent COVID-19. CDR3s include the opening cysteine and the closing phenylalanine or tryptophan. Fields, in order: J gene, D gene, clone size, V gene, CDR3 DNA, CDR3 protein. D genes are given only for firm matches. Part of the rows lack a size; the others show once, few, many or a class for expanded clones.

>TRBJ2-7|NA|once|TRBV30
TGTGCCTGGAGTGGTAGCACCGAGCAGTACTTC
CAWSGSTEQYF
>TRBJ1-4|NA|NA|TRBV3-1/TRBV3-2
TGTGCCAGCAGCCAACCCGCTGGAGTATTCAATGAAAAACTGTTTTTT
CASSQPAGVFNEKLFF
>TRBJ2-3|NA|NA|TRBV18
TGTGCCAGCTCTCGGGATTTTTCTAGCACAGATACGCAGTATTTT
CASSRDFSSTDTQYF
>TRBJ1-2|TRBD1|NA|TRBV7-9
TGTGCCAGCAGCTTACAGACAGGGCACTACACCTTC
CASSLQTGHYTF
>TRBJ1-5|NA|NA|TRBV4-1
TGCGCCAGCAGCCAAGAGGAGGACTTGGGCAATCAGCCCCAGCATTTT
CASSQEEDLGNQPQHF
>TRBJ1-6|TRBD1|NA|TRBV7-3
TGTGCCAGCAGCCGTACTACAGGGGACAATTCACCCCTCCACTTT
CASSRTTGDNSPLHF
>TRBJ2-3|NA|NA|TRBV3-1/TRBV3-2
TGTGCCAGCAGCCAAGATCGGCTAGATATCGATACGCAGTATTTT
CASSQDRLDIDTQYF
>TRBJ1-4|NA|medium-sized|TRBV5-1
TGCGCCAGCAGCCCGAGGAGGGAGATAAATGAAAAACTGTTTTTT
CASSPRREINEKLFF
>TRBJ1-1|TRBD1|NA|TRBV7-6
TGTGCCAGCAGCTTGACCCGGACAGGGAACACTGAAGCTTTCTTT
CASSLTRTGNTEAFF
>TRBJ1-2|NA|NA|TRBV18
TGTGCCAGCTCACCACCTCTTGGGGGGATCTATGGCTACACCTTC
CASSPPLGGIYGYTF
>TRBJ1-2|TRBD1|once|TRBV6-5
TGTGCCAGCAGAGACAGGGGATCCTATGGCTACACCTTC
CASRDRGSYGYTF
>TRBJ2-2|NA|NA|TRBV7-8
TGTGCCAGCAGCACCAGGGATCCAGGGGTTCCCGGGGAGCTGTTTTTT
CASSTRDPGVPGELFF
>TRBJ2-7|TRBD1|NA|TRBV10-3
TGTGCCATCAGTGAAGGACCCGACAGGGGATCCTACGAGCAGTACTTC
CAISEGPDRGSYEQYF
>TRBJ2-7|TRBD1|NA|TRBV6-5
TGTGCCAGCATTGGGACAGGGGGGTCCGAGCAGTACTTC
CASIGTGGSEQYF
>TRBJ2-1|NA|NA|TRBV3-1/TRBV3-2
TGTGCCAGCAGCCAAGATCTTAACAGCAACAATGAGCAGTTCTTC
CASSQDLNSNNEQFF
>TRBJ1-4|TRBD1|NA|TRBV5-4
TGTGCCAGCAGCCTCGGACAGGGGCGGGAAAAACTGTTTTTT
CASSLGQGREKLFF
>TRBJ1-1|NA|NA|TRBV5-4
TGTGCCAGCAGCTTGTCGGGACAGAACACTGAAGCTTTCTTT
CASSLSGQNTEAFF
>TRBJ1-2|NA|NA|TRBV7-3
TGTGCCAGCAGCCCAGGGGAGGGAGCCCTTGGGGGCTACACCTTC
CASSPGEGALGGYTF
>TRBJ2-5|NA|NA|TRBV5-5
TGTGCCAGCAGCTTCCAGGCACAAGAGACCCAGTACTTC
CASSFQAQETQYF
>TRBJ2-6|TRBD1|NA|TRBV19
TGTGCCAGTACTAAAACCCGGGACAGGGTTCCCGGGGCCAACGTCCTGACTTTC
CASTKTRDRVPGANVLTF
>TRBJ1-1|NA|NA|TRBV19
TGTGCCAGTAGTATGACAATCGGGAACACTGAAGCTTTCTTT
CASSMTIGNTEAFF
>TRBJ1-2|TRBD1|few|TRBV5-6
TGTGCCAGCAGTCGGCAGGGGGCAGAAGGCTACACCTTC
CASSRQGAEGYTF
>TRBJ2-3|NA|NA|TRBV5-6
TGTGCCAGCAGCTCCTTAACAACTAGAGTTTTTGCAGATACGCAGTATTTT
CASSSLTTRVFADTQYF
>TRBJ2-7|NA|few|TRBV4-1
TGCGCCAGCAGCCAAGCTACCGGGACACTATCCTACGAGCAGTACTTC
CASSQATGTLSYEQYF
>TRBJ1-2|NA|NA|TRBV18
TGTGCCAGCTCACCGGGCAGGGAAAAGTCTGGCTACACCTTC
CASSPGREKSGYTF
>TRBJ2-2|TRBD1|NA|TRBV5-1
TGCGCCAGCAGCCCCACCGGGACAGCGAACACCGGGGAGCTGTTTTTT
CASSPTGTANTGELFF
>TRBJ1-4|TRBD1|NA|TRBV2
TGTGCCAGCAGGGGACAGGGGGCGTATGAAAAACTGTTTTTT
CASRGQGAYEKLFF
>TRBJ1-5|TRBD1|NA|TRBV19
TGTGCCAGTAGTCCGACAGGGGGCAATCAGCCCCAGCATTTT
CASSPTGGNQPQHF
>TRBJ2-5|TRBD1|few|TRBV19
TGTGCCAGTAGTATTCTCGGGACAGGGCAAGAGACCCAGTACTTC
CASSILGTGQETQYF
>TRBJ2-2|TRBD2|NA|TRBV29-1
TGCAGCGTTGACCTTGGCGCTAGCGGGGGGGCCGACGGGGAGCTGTTTTTT
CSVDLGASGGADGELFF
>TRBJ2-5|TRBD1|NA|TRBV3-1/TRBV3-2
TGTGCCAGCAGTCTATGGACAGGGGAAAACGCGGAGACCCAGTACTTC
CASSLWTGENAETQYF
>TRBJ1-3|NA|once|TRBV19
TGTGCCAGTAGTGGATCGGGGGTCACCTCTGGAAACACCATATATTTT
CASSGSGVTSGNTIYF
>TRBJ2-2|NA|NA|TRBV11-1
TGTGCCAGCAGCTTCCCCGGTACCGGGGAGCTGTTTTTT
CASSFPGTGELFF
>TRBJ1-2|TRBD1|NA|TRBV3-1/TRBV3-2
TGTGCCAGCTCCTGGAGCGACAGGGAGGCGACTGGCTACACCTTC
CASSWSDREATGYTF
>TRBJ2-7|TRBD2|NA|TRBV6-5
TGTGCCAGCAGTTACTCGACTAGCGGAACCTACGAGCAGTACTTC
CASSYSTSGTYEQYF
>TRBJ1-1|NA|NA|TRBV12-5
TGTGCTAGTGCCTCCTCCGGGGACACTGAAGCTTTCTTT
CASASSGDTEAFF
>TRBJ2-7|NA|NA|TRBV5-1
TGCGCCAGCAGCTTGGCCGGGTTTAGTGAGCAGTACTTC
CASSLAGFSEQYF
>TRBJ1-4|TRBD1|NA|TRBV5-1
TGCGCCAGCAGCTTGGTTCAGGGGGCAGGAGAAAAACTGTTTTTT
CASSLVQGAGEKLFF
>TRBJ2-1|TRBD2|NA|TRBV18
TGTGCCAGCTCACCAGCACTAGCGGGGGGGAGCTCCTACAATGAGCAGTTCTTC
CASSPALAGGSSYNEQFF
>TRBJ2-5|TRBD2|NA|TRBV18
TGTGCCAGCTCACCTGGGACTAGCTCCGAGACCCAGTACTTC
CASSPGTSSETQYF
>TRBJ1-1|NA|NA|TRBV2
TGTGCCAGCAGCCGGACAGACTTGAACACTGAAGCTTTCTTT
CASSRTDLNTEAFF
>TRBJ2-3|TRBD2|once|TRBV5-1
TGCGCCAGCAGCTTTGCGGGGGGTCGAACAGATACGCAGTATTTT
CASSFAGGRTDTQYF
>TRBJ1-1|NA|NA|TRBV5-4
TGTGCCAGCAGCTCTACAGGGTGGCAGCGGGGTATGAACACTGAAGCTTTCTTT
CASSSTGWQRGMNTEAFF
>TRBJ2-5|NA|NA|TRBV6-5
TGTGCCAGCAGTTCCACTACACAAGAGACCCAGTACTTC
CASSSTTQETQYF
>TRBJ2-7|NA|NA|TRBV18
TGTGCCAGCTCACCACAATCAGGGACATCCTACGAGCAGTACTTC
CASSPQSGTSYEQYF
>TRBJ1-6|TRBD1|NA|TRBV4-2
TGTGCCAGCAGCCAGCAACGCGGACAGGGCAATTCACCCCTCCACTTT
CASSQQRGQGNSPLHF
>TRBJ2-3|NA|NA|TRBV18
TGTGCCAGCTCACCACGGGACGGCGGGGCAGATACGCAGTATTTT
CASSPRDGGADTQYF
>TRBJ2-7|NA|NA|TRBV27
TGTGCCAGCAGTTTAGAACGGGGGGCCCCCTACGAGCAGTACTTC
CASSLERGAPYEQYF
>TRBJ2-7|NA|NA|TRBV10-2
TGCGCCAGCGGGCGATCGTATGAGCAGTACTTC
CASGRSYEQYF
>TRBJ2-7|TRBD2|NA|TRBV2
TGTGCCAGCAGCACTAGGGAGGGTTCCCACGAGCAGTACTTC
CASSTREGSHEQYF